A selection of T cell receptor beta chains follows, all from one sample in a study of T-cell memory formation after mild COVID-19. TCRdb fed the 5' RACE reads into MiXCR, producing one record per CDR3 protein. The sample lists 350,000 to 450,000 distinct CDR3 sequences, approximately 15% occurring once. The sample was PBMCs or a T cell subset sorted from them (not recorded which). All receptors derive from a man younger than 35 who had mild COVID-19 (a few samples of this study predate the infection). Cell type and time point are not known. Each CDR3 is given with its conserved first and last residue. D genes are given only for firm matches. Size values are once, few and many counts, or a class for expanded clones, and some rows have none.

len | d_gene | abundance | j_gene | v_gene | CDR3aa | CDR3nt
13 | TRBD2 | few | TRBJ2-7 | TRBV10-1 | CASRAGGLHEQYF | TGCGCCAGCAGAGCGGGGGGCCTCCACGAGCAGTACTTC
13 | . | few | TRBJ1-5 | TRBV3-1 | CASSQLGNQPQHF | TGTGCCAGCAGCCAATTGGGAAATCAGCCCCAGCATTTT
17 | . | . | TRBJ1-6 | TRBV3-1 | CASSPRQADSYNSPLHF | TGTGCCAGCAGTCCTCGACAGGCCGACTCCTATAATTCACCCCTCCACTTT
16 | . | many | TRBJ2-7 | TRBV20-1 | CSARDITGHFPYEQYF | TGCAGTGCTAGAGATATAACGGGACACTTTCCCTACGAGCAGTACTTC
16 | . | few | TRBJ1-5 | TRBV12-3/TRBV12-4 | CASAPFGGAGNQPQHF | TGTGCCAGCGCCCCTTTCGGGGGCGCTGGCAATCAGCCCCAGCATTTT
13 | . | many | TRBJ2-3 | TRBV12-3/TRBV12-4 | CASSPAGTDTQYF | TGTGCCAGCAGCCCCGCGGGCACAGATACGCAGTATTTT
17 | . | . | TRBJ1-5 | TRBV12-3/TRBV12-4 | CASSLSLQGRPDQPQHF | TGTGCCAGCAGTTTATCGCTCCAGGGCCGACCCGATCAGCCCCAGCATTTT
16 | . | . | TRBJ2-1 | TRBV3-1 | CASSQGAGTKLNEQFF | TGTGCCAGCAGCCAAGGGGCCGGGACAAAGTTGAATGAGCAGTTCTTC
16 | TRBD1 | . | TRBJ1-1 | TRBV7-3 | CASSTRTGQMNTEAFF | TGTGCCAGCAGCACCCGGACAGGCCAGATGAACACTGAAGCTTTCTTT
15 | TRBD1 | few | TRBJ2-1 | TRBV11-2 | CASSLGQGRFDEQFF | TGTGCCAGCAGCTTAGGACAGGGTCGGTTCGATGAGCAGTTCTTC
15 | TRBD2 | many | TRBJ2-1 | TRBV20-1 | CSARDGAGAYNEQFF | TGCAGTGCTAGAGATGGAGCGGGGGCCTACAATGAGCAGTTCTTC
13 | TRBD2 | . | TRBJ2-3 | TRBV2 | CASRERGSNTQYF | TGTGCCAGCAGGGAGCGGGGGTCGAATACGCAGTATTTT
16 | TRBD2 | few | TRBJ2-1 | TRBV2 | CASSEVQRGGYNEQFF | TGTGCCAGCAGTGAAGTGCAGCGGGGGGGTTACAATGAGCAGTTCTTC
17 | . | . | TRBJ2-2 | TRBV6-2/TRBV6-3 | CASSYTVREATTGELFF | TGTGCCAGCAGTTACACCGTCCGGGAAGCGACCACCGGGGAGCTGTTTTTT
16 | . | few | TRBJ2-6 | TRBV5-5 | CASSLEVLAGANVLTF | TGTGCCAGCAGCTTGGAGGTCCTCGCTGGGGCCAACGTCCTGACTTTC
11 | . | . | TRBJ1-1 | TRBV29-1 | CSVRGFTEAFF | TGCAGCGTTCGGGGGTTCACTGAAGCTTTCTTT
14 | . | . | TRBJ1-2 | TRBV6-2/TRBV6-3 | CASTKRAWEDGYTF | TGTGCCAGCACCAAAAGGGCATGGGAAGATGGCTACACCTTC
13 | . | many | TRBJ2-7 | TRBV12-3/TRBV12-4 | CASTRGRIGEQYF | TGTGCCAGCACCAGGGGAAGAATTGGCGAGCAGTACTTC
15 | . | . | TRBJ1-1 | TRBV5-1 | CASSSFPGLNTEAFF | TGCGCCAGCAGCTCATTCCCAGGACTGAACACTGAAGCTTTCTTT
14 | . | many | TRBJ2-3 | TRBV18 | CASSPLDLTDTQYF | TGTGCCAGCTCACCACTAGACCTCACAGATACGCAGTATTTT
11 | . | . | TRBJ2-3 | TRBV7-3 | CASLSGDTQYF | TGTGCCAGCTTATCGGGAGATACGCAGTATTTT
15 | . | few | TRBJ1-1 | TRBV7-3 | CASSPDGKVGRRAFF | TGTGCCAGCAGCCCAGACGGGAAAGTGGGGAGGCGAGCTTTCTTT
15 | TRBD2 | few | TRBJ2-5 | TRBV5-1 | CASSLDPGGQETQYF | TGCGCCAGCAGCTTGGACCCGGGGGGCCAAGAGACCCAGTACTTC
13 | . | . | TRBJ1-6 | TRBV7-2 | CASSLYPASVLHF | TGTGCCAGCAGCTTATATCCGGCATCGGTCCTCCACTTT
14 | TRBD2 | many | TRBJ2-1 | TRBV28 | CASTSGTSVGVQFF | TGTGCCAGCACCTCGGGGACTAGCGTCGGAGTGCAGTTCTTC
17 | . | . | TRBJ2-5 | TRBV7-6 | CASSLEGSRAAQETQYF | TGTGCCAGCAGCTTAGAAGGGAGCAGGGCCGCTCAAGAGACCCAGTACTTC
14 | TRBD2 | few | TRBJ2-5 | TRBV7-2 | CASSPGGMQETQYF | TGTGCCAGCAGCCCGGGGGGTATGCAAGAGACCCAGTACTTC
13 | . | many | TRBJ2-7 | TRBV11-1 | CASSRSGTYEQYF | TGTGCCAGCAGCAGGTCCGGGACCTACGAGCAGTACTTC
14 | . | . | TRBJ1-2 | TRBV9 | CASSGAVSNYGYTF | TGTGCCAGCAGCGGGGCGGTGTCTAACTATGGCTACACCTTC
13 | . | few | TRBJ2-7 | TRBV7-9 | CASSLGSGYEQYF | TGTGCCAGCAGCTTGGGGAGCGGGTACGAGCAGTACTTC
18 | TRBD2 | few | TRBJ2-5 | TRBV15 | CATSSTSGARRGGETQYF | TGTGCCACCAGCAGTACTAGCGGGGCCCGGAGGGGTGGAGAGACCCAGTACTTC
15 | . | . | TRBJ2-7 | TRBV7-9 | CASSPGAGTTYEQYF | TGTGCCAGCAGCCCCGGGGCGGGGACAACCTACGAGCAGTACTTC
14 | . | . | TRBJ1-4 | TRBV4-3 | CASSHSGSIGFLFF | TGCGCCAGCAGCCACAGTGGGAGTATTGGGTTCCTGTTTTTT
16 | TRBD2 | . | TRBJ2-2 | TRBV27 | CASSWGRAGGPGELFF | TGTGCCAGCAGTTGGGGAAGGGCGGGGGGCCCCGGGGAGCTGTTTTTT
18 | TRBD1 | few | TRBJ2-3 | TRBV5-1 | CASSLGTSGGGFGGTQYF | TGCGCCAGCAGCTTGGGGACCTCAGGGGGCGGCTTTGGAGGTACGCAGTATTTT
16 | TRBD1 | . | TRBJ1-1 | TRBV7-2 | CASSRGTDVWNTEAFF | TGTGCCAGCAGCCGAGGGACAGATGTTTGGAACACTGAAGCTTTCTTT
16 | . | many | TRBJ2-5 | TRBV12-3/TRBV12-4 | CASSSPRGPYQETQYF | TGTGCCAGCAGTTCTCCGCGGGGGCCCTACCAAGAGACCCAGTACTTC
16 | TRBD2 | few | TRBJ2-7 | TRBV13 | CASSLGGLADTYEQYF | TGTGCCAGCAGCTTAGGGGGACTAGCGGATACCTACGAGCAGTACTTC
15 | TRBD2 | . | TRBJ2-5 | TRBV9 | CASSERGGFEETQYF | TGTGCCAGCAGCGAGCGGGGGGGCTTTGAGGAGACCCAGTACTTC
14 | TRBD2 | many | TRBJ2-1 | TRBV5-1 | CASSLATSGEEQFF | TGCGCCAGCAGCTTGGCAACTAGCGGGGAAGAGCAGTTCTTC
14 | . | many | TRBJ2-5 | TRBV7-6 | CASSHDMAQETQYF | TGTGCCAGCAGCCACGATATGGCCCAAGAGACCCAGTACTTC
15 | . | few | TRBJ2-2 | TRBV5-1 | CASARGAANTGELFF | TGCGCCTCAGCTCGAGGGGCCGCGAACACCGGGGAGCTGTTTTTT
14 | . | few | TRBJ2-2 | TRBV4-1 | CASSPTRTAGELFF | TGCGCCAGCAGCCCGACTAGGACAGCCGGGGAGCTGTTTTTT
16 | TRBD1 | few | TRBJ2-3 | TRBV7-6 | CASSLGTGRFTDTQYF | TGTGCCAGCAGCTTAGGGACAGGGCGGTTTACAGATACGCAGTATTTT
12 | . | . | TRBJ1-1 | TRBV6-2/TRBV6-3 | CASSYSMTEAFF | TGTGCCAGCAGTTACTCCATGACTGAAGCTTTCTTT
12 | . | few | TRBJ1-6 | TRBV27 | CASSDPGSPLHF | TGTGCCAGCAGTGACCCGGGCTCACCCCTCCACTTT
14 | . | . | TRBJ1-4 | TRBV7-2 | CATKKTYRGEKLFF | TGTGCCACCAAGAAGACCTACCGTGGTGAAAAACTGTTTTTT
13 | . | . | TRBJ1-2 | TRBV10-3 | CAIRDGGHYGYTF | TGTGCCATCAGGGACGGAGGTCACTATGGCTACACCTTC
18 | TRBD1 | few | TRBJ2-7 | TRBV18 | CASSPPNHRGGLLYEQYF | TGTGCCAGCTCACCACCAAACCACAGGGGTGGTCTACTCTACGAGCAGTACTTC
12 | . | . | TRBJ2-5 | TRBV29-1 | CSTLDHGLTQYF | TGCAGCACCCTCGATCATGGCCTGACCCAGTACTTC
17 | . | . | TRBJ1-2 | TRBV7-6 | CASSSTPGPMHFYGYTF | TGTGCCAGCAGCTCAACACCGGGACCGATGCATTTTTATGGCTACACCTTC
15 | . | . | TRBJ1-2 | TRBV7-9 | CASSTTLDRFYGYTF | TGTGCCAGCAGTACTACCCTTGACAGGTTCTATGGCTACACCTTC
14 | TRBD1 | few | TRBJ1-5 | TRBV29-1 | CSVGDGTGRQPQHF | TGCAGCGTTGGAGATGGGACAGGACGACAGCCCCAGCATTTT
15 | . | . | TRBJ2-3 | TRBV7-3 | CASSLGGATGDTQYF | TGTGCCAGCAGCTTGGGCGGGGCCACCGGAGATACGCAGTATTTT
14 | . | many | TRBJ2-2 | TRBV7-2 | CASSYMGWSGELFF | TGTGCCAGCAGCTACATGGGTTGGTCCGGGGAGCTGTTTTTT
15 | . | . | TRBJ1-5 | TRBV7-9 | CASSSNLFPSQPQHF | TGTGCCAGCAGCTCGAACTTGTTTCCGTCACAGCCCCAGCATTTT
15 | . | few | TRBJ2-5 | TRBV6-6 | CASSFSGVPQETQYF | TGTGCCAGCAGTTTCTCGGGGGTTCCCCAAGAGACCCAGTACTTC